This TCR beta chain came from a study of T cells after yellow fever vaccination. Looking at the study overall: Researchers used SMART-Seq v4 Ultra Low Input to prepare fractions that had low cell numbers. Broader study findings: Though weaker, the secondary response peaked faster, on day 5 versus 15.

TCRdb reprocessed the 5' RACE reads with MiXCR, giving one entry per CDR3 protein. In the table there are a few hundred thousand distinct CDR3 sequences, 6.8% of which are singletons. This clonotype was detected a few times. Its antigen is as yet unknown. Germline CDR1 is SGHKS and CDR2 is YYEKEE (reference sequence). V dropped 3 bases and J dropped 3 bases, with 11 bases sitting between them. CDR3 length equals 14 residues. The material sequenced was PBMCs, taken approximately 40 days after the first yellow fever vaccination. The rearrangement joins TRBV5-5 to TRBJ2-3; D call uncertain. The sequence derives from a man aged 18-30 years who received the YFV17D yellow fever vaccine. The CDR3 sequence: CASSWVGITDTQYF. DNA of the CDR3: TGTGCCAGCAGCTGGGTGGGAATTACAGATACGCAGTATTTT.